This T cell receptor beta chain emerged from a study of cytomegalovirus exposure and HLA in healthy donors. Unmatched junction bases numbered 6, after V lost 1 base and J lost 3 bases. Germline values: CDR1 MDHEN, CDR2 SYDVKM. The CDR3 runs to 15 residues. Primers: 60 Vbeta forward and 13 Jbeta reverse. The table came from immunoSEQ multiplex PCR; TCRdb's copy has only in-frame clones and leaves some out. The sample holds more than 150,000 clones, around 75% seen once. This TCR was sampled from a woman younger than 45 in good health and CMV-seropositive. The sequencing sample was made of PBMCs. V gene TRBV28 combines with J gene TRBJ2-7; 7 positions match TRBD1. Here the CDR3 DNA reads TGTGCCAGCAGTTTATACGGGACAGTTTACTACGAGCAGTACTTC. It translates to CASSLYGTVYYEQYF. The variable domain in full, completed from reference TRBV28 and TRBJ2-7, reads DVKVTQSSRYLVKRTGEKVFLECVQDMDHENMFWYRQDPGLGLRLIYFSYDVKMKEKGDIPEGYSVSREKKERFSLILESASTNQTSMYLCASSLYGTVYYEQYFGPGTRLTVT.